This TCR beta chain comes out of a study of PD-1 blockade in classical Hodgkin lymphoma. Study overall: Nivolumab was given intravenously to patients at 3 mg/kg every 2 weeks. General study points: Complete responders matched newly diagnosed patients in baseline diversity.

Brentuximab vedotin exposure varied among the patients, all of whom had relapsed after autologous stem cell transplantation. The method was immunoSEQ multiplex PCR; TCRdb's version includes in-frame clones alone and lacks a portion of them. The sample includes approximately 84,000 clones, around 90% of them seen just once. This clone showed up just once. Its specificity is not known. The CDR3 consists of 14 residues. V was trimmed by 5 bases and J by 4 bases, leaving 14 bases between them. The source material was peripheral blood mononuclear cells (PBMCs), sampled at baseline. This clonotype was obtained from a human donor with classical Hodgkin lymphoma. This chain connects TRBV7-1 to TRBJ1-2; D remains unclear. TRBV7-1 is annotated as an ORF whose role is uncertain. In nucleotides, the CDR3 is TGTGCCAGCAGCAACGAGGGAAAGACCTATGGCTACACCTTC. Protein: CASSNEGKTYGYTF.